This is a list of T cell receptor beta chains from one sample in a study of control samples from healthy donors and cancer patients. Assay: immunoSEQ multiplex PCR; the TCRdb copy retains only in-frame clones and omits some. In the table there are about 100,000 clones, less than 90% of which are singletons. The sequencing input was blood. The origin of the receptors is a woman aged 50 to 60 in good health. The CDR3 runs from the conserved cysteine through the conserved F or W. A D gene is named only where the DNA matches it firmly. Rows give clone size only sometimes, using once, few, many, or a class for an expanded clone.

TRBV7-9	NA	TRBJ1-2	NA	CASSRSPANYGYTF	TGTGCCAGCAGCCGCAGTCCCGCTAACTATGGCTACACCTTC
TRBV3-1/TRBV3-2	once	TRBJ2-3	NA	CASSSGTLTDTQYF	TGTGCCAGCAGCTCCGGGACCCTCACAGATACGCAGTATTTT
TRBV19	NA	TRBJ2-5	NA	CASSIKGGRPPSEETQYF	TGTGCCAGTAGTATTAAAGGAGGCAGGCCACCTTCGGAAGAGACCCAGTACTTC
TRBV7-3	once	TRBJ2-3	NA	CASSAGLHTDTQYF	TGTGCCAGCAGCGCCGGACTGCACACAGATACGCAGTATTTT
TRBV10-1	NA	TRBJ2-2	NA	CASSEESGWSGELFF	TGCGCCAGCAGTGAGGAGTCAGGGTGGAGCGGGGAGCTGTTTTTT
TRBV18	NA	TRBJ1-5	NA	CASSPPQGNQPQHF	TGTGCCAGCTCACCACCACAGGGTAATCAGCCCCAGCATTTT
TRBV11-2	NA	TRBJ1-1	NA	CASLHTGPNTEAFF	TGTGCCAGCCTTCACACAGGGCCGAACACTGAAGCTTTCTTT
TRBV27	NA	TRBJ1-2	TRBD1	CASSPSGGYDYTF	TGTGCCAGCAGCCCTTCAGGGGGCTATGACTACACCTTC
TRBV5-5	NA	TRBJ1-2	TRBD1	CASSFAGTGHSLYGYTF	TGTGCCAGCAGCTTTGCAGGGACAGGGCACTCTCTCTATGGCTACACCTTC
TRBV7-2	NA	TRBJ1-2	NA	CASSSRGGDGYTF	TGTGCCAGCAGCTCGAGGGGGGGCGACGGCTACACCTTC
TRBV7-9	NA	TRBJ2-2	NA	CASSLKGLTVANTGELFF	TGTGCCAGCAGCTTAAAGGGTTTGACAGTCGCGAACACCGGGGAGCTGTTTTTT
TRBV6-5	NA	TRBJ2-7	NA	CASKTNWRGNEQYF	TGTGCCAGCAAAACCAATTGGCGTGGAAACGAGCAGTACTTC
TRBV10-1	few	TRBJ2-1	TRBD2	CASSKSRLTSGSYNEQFF	TGCGCCAGCAGTAAGTCCCGCTTGACTAGCGGTTCTTACAATGAGCAGTTCTTC
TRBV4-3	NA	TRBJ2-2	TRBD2	CASSQEPLAGDGTGELFF	TGCGCCAGCAGCCAAGAGCCCCTGGCGGGAGATGGCACCGGGGAGCTGTTTTTT
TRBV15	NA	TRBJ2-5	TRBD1	CATSKTGVEETQYF	TGTGCCACTTCAAAAACAGGGGTGGAAGAGACCCAGTACTTC
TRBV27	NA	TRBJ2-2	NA	CASSFRNGRANTGELFF	TGTGCCAGCAGTTTTCGGAACGGACGGGCGAACACCGGGGAGCTGTTTTTT
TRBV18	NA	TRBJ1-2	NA	CASSPPAGENYGYTF	TGTGCCAGCTCACCACCGGCAGGGGAGAACTATGGCTACACCTTC
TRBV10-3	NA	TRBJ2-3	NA	CAIGSPYTDTQYF	TGTGCCATCGGCTCGCCATACACAGATACGCAGTATTTT
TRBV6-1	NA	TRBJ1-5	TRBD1	CASSEANRGSSQPQHF	TGTGCCAGCAGTGAAGCAAACAGGGGGTCCAGTCAGCCCCAGCATTTT
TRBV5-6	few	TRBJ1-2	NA	CASSLDYGYTF	TGTGCCAGCAGCTTGGATTATGGCTACACCTTC
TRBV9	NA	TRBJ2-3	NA	CASNPRGSTDTQYF	TGTGCCAGCAACCCACGGGGGAGCACAGATACGCAGTATTTT
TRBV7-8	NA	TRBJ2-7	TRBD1	CASNLQGQGPYEQYF	TGTGCCAGCAACCTACAGGGACAGGGGCCCTACGAGCAGTACTTC
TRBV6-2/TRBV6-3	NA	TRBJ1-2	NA	CASSYWSGALNYGYTF	TGTGCCAGCAGTTATTGGTCAGGGGCCCTTAACTATGGCTACACCTTC
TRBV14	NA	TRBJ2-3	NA	CASSQVRGPFGQYF	TGTGCCAGCAGCCAAGTACGGGGACCTTTTGGGCAGTATTTT
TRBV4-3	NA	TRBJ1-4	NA	CASSQDYGNEKLFF	TGCGCCAGCAGCCAAGATTATGGGAATGAAAAACTGTTTTTT
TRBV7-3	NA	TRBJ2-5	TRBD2	CASSLGSGVGETQYF	TGTGCCAGCAGCTTAGGTAGCGGGGTAGGAGAGACCCAGTACTTC
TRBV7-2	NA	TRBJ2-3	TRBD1	CASSPGGQERYF	TGTGCCAGCAGCCCTGGGGGACAGGAGCGGTATTTT
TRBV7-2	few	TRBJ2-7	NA	CASSPAPRGRGEQYF	TGTGCCAGCAGCCCAGCCCCCAGGGGAAGAGGCGAGCAGTACTTC
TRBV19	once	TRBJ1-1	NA	CASSTPGGRNTEAFF	TGTGCCAGTAGTACGCCCGGGGGGCGAAACACTGAAGCTTTCTTT
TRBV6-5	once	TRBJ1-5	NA	CASSLTQGSNQPQHF	TGTGCCAGCAGTTTAACCCAGGGAAGCAATCAGCCCCAGCATTTT
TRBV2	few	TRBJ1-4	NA	CASRRQTSNEKLFF	TGTGCCAGTCGCCGACAGACTTCTAATGAAAAACTGTTTTTT
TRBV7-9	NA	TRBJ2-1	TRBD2	CASRISGGYNEQFF	TGTGCCAGCAGGATTAGCGGGGGGTACAATGAGCAGTTCTTC
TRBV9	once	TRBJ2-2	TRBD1	CASSPPQTGTTGELFF	TGTGCCAGCAGCCCCCCCCAGACAGGGACGACCGGGGAGCTGTTTTTT
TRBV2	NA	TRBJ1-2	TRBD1	CASSVQGDYGYTF	TGTGCCAGCAGTGTCCAGGGGGACTATGGCTACACCTTC
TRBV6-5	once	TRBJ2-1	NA	CASRVQGLNEQFF	TGTGCCAGCAGGGTCCAGGGCTTGAATGAGCAGTTCTTC
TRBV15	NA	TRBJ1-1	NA	CATSRYGIAEAFF	TGTGCCACCAGCCGATATGGTATCGCTGAAGCTTTCTTT
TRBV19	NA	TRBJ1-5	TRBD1	CASEQGTFNQPQHF	TGTGCCAGCGAACAGGGGACCTTTAATCAGCCCCAGCATTTT
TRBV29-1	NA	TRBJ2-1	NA	CSVVLRQGDASEQFF	TGCAGCGTTGTACTCCGGCAGGGTGATGCCAGCGAGCAGTTCTTC
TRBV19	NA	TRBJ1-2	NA	CATRDGYTF	TGTGCCACCCGGGATGGCTACACCTTC
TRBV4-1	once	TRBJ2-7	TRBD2	CASSLPRGGGTYEQYF	TGCGCCAGCAGCCTACCTCGCGGGGGGGGAACCTACGAGCAGTACTTC
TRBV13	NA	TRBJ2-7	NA	CASSSRDFGTRDEQYF	TGTGCCAGCAGCTCCCGGGACTTCGGGACCAGAGACGAGCAGTACTTC
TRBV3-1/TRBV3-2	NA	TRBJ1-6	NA	CASSHPNSPLHF	TGTGCCAGCAGCCACCCTAATTCACCCCTCCACTTT
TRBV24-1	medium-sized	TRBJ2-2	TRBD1	CATSDPRGTGILTNTGELFF	TGTGCCACCAGTGATCCCCGGGGGACAGGGATCCTAACGAACACCGGGGAGCTGTTTTTT
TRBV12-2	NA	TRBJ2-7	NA	CASRGTGNGRIEYYEQYF	TGTGCAAGTCGCGGAACCGGGAATGGTAGAATTGAGTATTACGAGCAGTACTTC
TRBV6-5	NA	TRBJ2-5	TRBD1	CASSPTGMKTQYF	TGTGCCAGCAGCCCGACAGGGATGAAGACCCAGTACTTC
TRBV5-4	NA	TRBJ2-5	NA	CASSLAGTTPGAQYF	TGTGCCAGCAGCTTGGCCGGGACAACGCCAGGGGCCCAGTACTTC
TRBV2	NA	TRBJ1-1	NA	CAIQGEGAFF	TGTGCCATACAAGGGGAAGGAGCTTTCTTT
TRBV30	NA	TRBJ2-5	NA	CAWSVPRTQETQYF	TGTGCCTGGAGTGTACCAAGGACCCAAGAGACCCAGTACTTC
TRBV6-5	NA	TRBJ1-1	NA	CASAGLGAFF	TGTGCCAGTGCAGGGTTAGGCGCTTTCTTT
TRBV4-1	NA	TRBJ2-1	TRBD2	CASSQQREGLLIEQFF	TGCGCCAGCAGCCAGCAGCGGGAGGGCCTTCTGATTGAGCAGTTCTTC
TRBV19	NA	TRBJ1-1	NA	CASSIWSDTEAFF	TGTGCCAGTAGTATATGGTCTGACACTGAAGCTTTCTTT
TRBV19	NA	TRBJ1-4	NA	CASSIWGATNEKLFF	TGTGCCAGTAGTATCTGGGGTGCAACTAATGAAAAACTGTTTTTT
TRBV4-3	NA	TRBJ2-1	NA	CASSQERRLEPYNEQFF	TGCGCCAGCAGCCAAGAAAGGAGACTAGAACCTTACAATGAGCAGTTCTTC